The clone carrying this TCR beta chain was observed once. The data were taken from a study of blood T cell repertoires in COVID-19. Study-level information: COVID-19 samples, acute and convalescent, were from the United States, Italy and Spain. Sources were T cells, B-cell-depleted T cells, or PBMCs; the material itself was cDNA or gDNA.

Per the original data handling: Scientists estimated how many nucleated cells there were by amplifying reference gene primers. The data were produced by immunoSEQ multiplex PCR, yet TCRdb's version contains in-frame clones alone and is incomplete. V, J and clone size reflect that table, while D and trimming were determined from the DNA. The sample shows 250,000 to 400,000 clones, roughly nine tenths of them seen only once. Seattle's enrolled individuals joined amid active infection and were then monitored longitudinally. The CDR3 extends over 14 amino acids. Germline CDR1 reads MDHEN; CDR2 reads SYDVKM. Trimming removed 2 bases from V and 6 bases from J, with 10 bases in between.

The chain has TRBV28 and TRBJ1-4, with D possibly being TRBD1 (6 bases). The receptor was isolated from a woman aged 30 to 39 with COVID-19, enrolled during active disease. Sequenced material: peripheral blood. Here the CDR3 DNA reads TGTGCCAGCAGTTTAATACAGGGCGATGAAAAACTGTTTTTT. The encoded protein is CASSLIQGDEKLFF.